This T cell receptor (beta chain) was found in a study of blood T cell repertoires in COVID-19. CDR3 size: 16 residues. The germline CDR1 and CDR2 sequences are SGHNT and YYREEE (reference sequence). V gave up 1 base and J gave up 0 bases, with 11 bases separating them. Produced via immunoSEQ multiplex PCR; TCRdb's table is partial and in-frame only. The table lists roughly 250,000 clones, around nine tenths of them singletons. This sequence originates from a man between 25 and 39 years old with COVID-19, enrolled during active disease. Material for sequencing was peripheral blood. This chain links TRBV5-4 with TRBJ1-3; D gene ambiguous. CDR3: CASSLSSPNSGNTIYF. The DNA of the CDR3 is TGTGCCAGCAGCTTGAGTTCCCCTAACTCTGGAAACACCATATATTTT. The full variable domain, with the rest looked up from reference TRBV5-4 and TRBJ1-3, is ETGVTQSPTHLIKTRGQQVTLRCSSQSGHNTVSWYQQALGQGPQFIFQYYREEENGRGNFPPRFSGLQFPNYSSELNVNALELDDSALYLCASSLSSPNSGNTIYFGEGSWLTVV.